This TCR beta chain was sequenced during a study of patients and donors after allogeneic stem cell transplantation. TCRdb recomputed calls from the RT-PCR reads with MiXCR, one row per CDR3 protein. Of about 960,000 distinct CDR3 sequences listed, under 20% are singletons. This clonotype turned up a few times. Trimming removed 5 bases from V and 3 bases from J, with 15 bases in between. This CDR3 contains 15 residues. The V gene is TRBV12-3 or TRBV12-4, the J gene TRBJ2-3, with a possible D match to TRBD2 (7 bases). The sequencing input was blood, either unsorted or a sorted T cell fraction (not recorded which). The receptor comes from a human donor who was either an allogeneic HSCT recipient or a stem cell or donor lymphocyte infusion donor (not recorded which). It is not recorded whose cells these are; they may come from a transplant donor. CDR3 loop: CASSAGASRTDTQYF. The CDR3 nucleotides are TGTGCCAGCAGTGCGGGGGCCAGTCGGACAGATACGCAGTATTTT.